This TCR beta chain was captured by sequencing in a study of Ad26.COV2.S vaccination and SARS-CoV-2 variants (dated by TCRdb to about 2021). Looking at the study overall: Donors in the vaccine arm were drawn from COV1001, a multicentre, randomized, double-blind, placebo-controlled phase I-IIa trial testing Ad26.COV2.S in healthy adults. The TCR-sequenced set comprised approximately 32 samples: some 20 Ad26.COV2.S vaccine recipients, 5 placebo recipients and 8 SARS-CoV-2 convalescent individuals. Investigators remained blinded to trial group allocation during experiments and outcome assessment. TCRbeta repertoire sequencing was used to assess the specificity and breadth of SARS-CoV-2-reactive T cell receptors after Ad26.COV2.S vaccination. Participants in the trial were split at random into five groups of five each, receiving low-dose or high-dose Ad26.COV2.S once or twice, or else placebo on both occasions. Ad26.COV2.S was administered intramuscularly at 5 x 10^10 or 1 x 10^11 viral particles, either as a single shot or as two shots given 56 days apart. Results the study describes overall, beyond this receptor: According to the authors, total T cell responses may have been underestimated by the TCR breadth and depth analyses. The study lacked the statistical power to compare responses across vaccine doses or regimens. Comparable non-spike TCR breadth was observed between vaccine and placebo recipients, consistent with only spike being contained in the vaccine. Higher spike-specific TCR breadth was observed in Ad26.COV2.S recipients than in placebo recipients (P = 0.0014). After vaccination, spike-specific CD8+ and CD4+ T cell responses were reported to show substantial breadth.

CDR1 MNHEY and CDR2 SVGAGI were looked up in the germline V gene. Reading from cysteine to phenylalanine, the CDR3 counts 13 amino acids. Only the CDR3 region is kept as DNA, spanning 39 bases read in frame from base 1. Trimming removed 2 bases from V and 1 base from J, leaving 5 bases between the germline ends. Sample treatment or condition, as interpreted from the label and publication: around 19 received Ad26.COV2.S at low or high dose, single or two shots; 5 received placebo; per-sample allocation not given. For vaccine and placebo recipients, repertoires were sequenced using samples collected on day 63 after the first injection. Cohort 1b enrolled roughly 25 adults aged 18-55 years at a single site in Boston, USA, between 29 July and 7 August 2020. Ad26.COV2.S was a replication-incompetent adenovirus type 26 vector that expressed a prefusion-stabilized SARS-CoV-2 spike protein derived from the original Wuhan strain.

TCRbeta CDR3 regions were sequenced with the immunoSEQ Assay. After extraction, genomic DNA underwent amplification by bias-controlled multiplex PCR, followed by high-throughput sequencing. The original methods were these. To quantify the absolute abundance of every unique TCRbeta CDR3 region, sequences were collapsed and filtered. T cell fraction was estimated by normalizing TCRbeta template counts to usable DNA, which was measured by amplifying reference genes present in all nucleated cells. Repertoire TCRs were annotated as SARS-CoV-2-specific when V gene, CDR3 amino acid sequence and J gene were exactly matched to a known reactive TCR set. The reference SARS-CoV-2 TCR set came from MIRA and was filtered for enrichment in COVID-19-positive ImmuneCODE repertoires, removing public or cross-reactive TCRs. Using the MIRA antigens, annotated TCRs were further analysed by specific ORF or by position within an ORF. Breadth was defined as annotated unique rearrangements over total unique productive rearrangements; depth was the summed frequency of those rearrangements. Group comparisons of TCR breadth used two-sided Wilcoxon rank-sum tests. The table comes from immuneACCESS by way of TCRdb, which keeps in-frame sequences with V and J called. Part of the clones is missing from these tables; in studies checked, under half for an unresolved V gene and the rest for unknown reasons. V and J calls and clone size are as listed in that table; D and trimming were resolved from the DNA. Here the sample has 410,000 or so clones; 92% occur a single time. The leading ten clones occupy more than 1.5% of the sample.

Details on this clone: What antigen it recognizes has not been identified. No base-level quality is on record; no much larger clone is a single base apart.

Recombination connected TRBV6-5 to TRBJ1-1, with no confident D gene call. The sample in question was peripheral blood, obtained in a trial of Ad26.COV2.S vaccine versus placebo. The sequence was collected from a person between 18 and 60 years old who received the Ad26.COV2.S COVID-19 vaccine or a placebo. Here the CDR3 is given as CASSYHKNTEAFF. The nucleotide sequence reads as follows: TGTGCCAGCAGTTACCACAAGAACACTGAAGCTTTCTTT.